Following are 5 T cell receptor beta chains from one sample sequenced in a study of immune evolution from preneoplasia to lung adenocarcinoma. Clones were read by immunoSEQ multiplex PCR, and TCRdb kept only the in-frame ones, dropping some. Here the sample spans some 3,700 clones, around 80% being singletons. The sequenced sample was FFPE lung adenocarcinoma in situ tissue. These receptors originate from a person aged 65-85 years with lung adenocarcinoma.

V usage is TRBV9 and J usage is TRBJ2-3; TRBD1 matches at 10 bases. This CDR3 is built from 15 residues. Germline V gene data show CDR1 as SGDLS and CDR2 as YYNGEE. The V gene end was trimmed by 2 bases and the J gene end by 4 bases; junction bases not matched to a gene: 4. This CDR3 reads CASSVGTGAADTQYF. CDR3 coding DNA: TGTGCCAGCAGCGTTGGGACAGGGGCGGCAGATACGCAGTATTTT.

The CDR3 DNA follows: TGTGCCTGGACGGGCACCGGGGAGCTGTTTTTT. It yields the protein CAWTGTGELFF. This sequence joins TRBV30 and TRBJ2-2; no clear D gene. V lost 4 bases to trimming and J lost 4 bases, with 4 bases between them. CDR1 is GTSNPN and CDR2 is SVGIG in the germline V gene (reference sequence). The CDR3 sequence is 11 residues long.

This chain joins TRBV27 and TRBJ2-3; D is possibly TRBD1 or TRBD2 (5 bases each). CDR1 MNHEY and CDR2 SMNVEV come from the germline V gene (reference sequence). V was shortened by 4 bases and J by 4 bases, with 9 bases between the two germline ends. This CDR3 region has 13 residues. The CDR3 bases are TGTGCCAGCAGTTCCCGAGGGGCAGATACGCAGTATTTT. The encoded protein is CASSSRGADTQYF.

The J gene is TRBJ2-7, the V gene TRBV14; TRBD1 matches at 8 bases. CDR3 size: 15 residues. J gave up 2 bases and V 6 bases, and 9 bases lay outside the gene matches. Germline V CDR1 and CDR2: SGHDN, FVKESK. The CDR3 nucleotides read TGTGCCAGCAGTTATAGGACAGGGAGAACCTACGAGCAGTACTTC. This codes for CASSYRTGRTYEQYF.

The V and J genes are TRBV6-1 and TRBJ2-2, with TRBD2 as a possible D gene (5 bases). Germline V gene lookup returns CDR1 MNHNS and CDR2 SASEGT. The V and J ends lost 6 bases and 2 bases respectively, with 10 bases between them. The CDR3 sequence is 14 residues long. CDR3 in amino acids: CASSPDLNTGELFF. CDR3 bases: TGTGCCAGCAGCCCGGACTTAAACACCGGGGAGCTGTTTTTT.